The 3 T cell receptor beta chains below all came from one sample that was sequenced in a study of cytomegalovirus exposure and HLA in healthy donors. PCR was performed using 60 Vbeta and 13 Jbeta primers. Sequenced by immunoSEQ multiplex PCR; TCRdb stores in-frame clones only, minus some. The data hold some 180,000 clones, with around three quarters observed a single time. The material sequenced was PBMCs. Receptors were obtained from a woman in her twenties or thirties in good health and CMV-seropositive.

The CDR3 is CASSYTGGGEKLFF. DNA for the CDR3: TGTGCCAGCAGCTACACAGGGGGCGGTGAAAAACTGTTTTTT. This rearrangement joins TRBV7-2 to TRBJ1-4, with 9 positions matching TRBD1. Germline V CDR1 and CDR2: SGHTA, FQGNSA. V dropped 4 bases and J dropped 7; count of bases not matched to a gene: 4. This CDR3 is 14 amino acids long.

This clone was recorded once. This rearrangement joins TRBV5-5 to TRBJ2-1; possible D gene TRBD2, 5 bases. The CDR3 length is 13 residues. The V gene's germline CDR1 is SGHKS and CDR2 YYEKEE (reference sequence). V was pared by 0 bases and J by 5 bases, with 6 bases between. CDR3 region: CASSLDGDNEQFF. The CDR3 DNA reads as TGTGCCAGCAGCTTGGACGGGGACAATGAGCAGTTCTTC.

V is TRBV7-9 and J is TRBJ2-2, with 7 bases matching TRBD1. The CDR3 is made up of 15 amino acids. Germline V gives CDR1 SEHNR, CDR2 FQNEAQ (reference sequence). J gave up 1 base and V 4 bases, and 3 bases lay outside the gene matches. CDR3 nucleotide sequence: TGTGCCAGCAGCTGGGGACAGCTGAACACCGGGGAGCTGTTTTTT. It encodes CASSWGQLNTGELFF.